This T cell receptor (beta chain) was documented in a study of radiation and T cells in renal cell carcinoma (dated by TCRdb to 2020 to 2022). About the investigation overall: TCR beta sequencing covered 50 to 55 samples in total, comprising roughly 25 tumors and 27 peripheral blood samples. The final blood draw was performed at 4 weeks after radiation, at the same time as nephrectomy. A total of roughly 4 million unique CDR3 nucleotide sequences, encoding 2,500,000 or so unique CDR3 amino acid sequences, were found across all 50 or so samples.

In the germline V gene, CDR1 corresponds to MGHDK and CDR2 to SYGVNS. V and J are trimmed by 6 bases and 3 bases, and the gene matches miss 5 bases of the junction. From the cysteine through the phenylalanine, the CDR3 covers 14 amino acids. Left in the record is the CDR3 DNA by itself, 42 bases read in frame from the first base. Following the manufacturer's recommendations, the immunoSEQ kit was used to generate TCR beta libraries from genomic DNA. Library preparation used a first multiplex PCR with proprietary primers, then a second PCR adding unique barcodes, with bead cleanups after each round. Each sample batch included a kit-provided positive control reaction and a negative control reaction. The final libraries were assessed on an Agilent 4200 TapeStation D1000 ScreenTape, pooled by volume, and quantified by qPCR. Sequencing ran on an Illumina NextSeq500 with a MidOutput 150-cycle cartridge, using 156 Read1 and 15 Index1 cycles with kit custom primers. The pooled library was loaded at approximately 1.1 pM with an approximately 21% PhiX control spike-in. From the authors' description of their analysis: Vendor-processed data were analyzed in R, and a clonotype was defined as all T cells sharing the same CDR3 nucleotide sequence. For clone abundance analyses, frequencies were normalized to the 10,000 most abundant clones in each sample. Public T cell clones, which averaged fewer than five per sample, were excluded before analysis. Tumor-enriched clonotypes and baseline blood-enriched clonotypes were defined as those with an abundance difference of at least 32-fold between compartments. A beta-binomial differential abundance model was applied to find clonotypes that expanded or contracted between blood time points. Tumor-blood repertoire similarity was measured with the Baroni-Urbani and Buser coefficient, and group comparisons used two-tailed Wilcoxon tests in R. Not all clones reach the TCRdb copy of this immuneACCESS table, which keeps in-frame sequences only. Checked studies attribute under half of the gap to unresolved V genes and leave the rest unexplained. That table furnishes V, J and clone size, whereas the DNA furnished D and trimming. The sample table lists about 150,000 clones, 65% to 90% of them with a count of one. The top ten hold 15% to 20% of the sample.

The time point label, read with the paper, signifies: blood 4 weeks post-SBRT, at nephrectomy. The treatment or condition label, as the study defines it: 15 Gy SBRT to primary tumor, nephrectomy 4 weeks later. Samples were obtained from a clinical trial, in which 15 Gy stereotactic body radiation therapy was delivered to primary renal cell carcinomas and nephrectomy was performed 4 weeks later. To follow tumor-enriched clonotypes, peripheral blood was collected serially from radiation-treated patients at baseline and again at 2 weeks and 4 weeks after SBRT. Every patient had renal cell carcinoma of clear cell pathology. The QIAamp DNA Blood Mini Kit (Qiagen) was used to prepare genomic DNA for TCR sequencing. The analyses included only samples that passed all quality control checks. Broader findings and caveats from the paper: Changes in the blood repertoire were not tracked past 4 weeks after treatment. With a single-armed trial design, the study had no way to address how radiation dose or scheduling affects the TCR repertoire. In blood, the top tumor clonotypes increased from baseline to 2 weeks after radiation and then shrank by 4 weeks, which suggests a temporary expansion of tumor-resident clones. Because pretreatment tumor biopsies were not available, the baseline intratumoral presence of clonotypes could not be determined.

Note on this clone: Its specific antigen is unknown. No much larger clone exists at a distance of one base, and base qualities are not known.

The V and J genes are TRBV25-1 and TRBJ1-2, and 9 bases in between align with TRBD1. This TCR was sampled from a woman aged 45 to 65 with renal cell carcinoma. The source material was blood, sampled from a patient whose treatment included radiotherapy and nephrectomy. Read as DNA, the sequence is TGTGCCAGCAGACGACAGGGGGACGACTATGGCTACACCTTC. The encoded protein is CASRRQGDDYGYTF.